The present entry profiles one T cell receptor beta chain with its context. CDR1 SGHNT and CDR2 YENEEA come from the germline V gene. The CDR3 has 12 residues. Trimming took 5 bases from V and 8 from J, leaving 10 bases between them. Some clones are missing from TCRdb's copy, which holds only in-frame ones; the method was immunoSEQ multiplex PCR. The table lists about 120,000 clones, less than 90% of them singletons. The source of the sample is a study of blood T cell repertoires in COVID-19. The wider study: Samples representing acute and convalescent COVID-19 were sourced from the United States, Italy and Spain.

The clonotype comes from a man between 25 and 39 years old with acute or convalescent COVID-19. The sample was peripheral blood. The V and J genes are TRBV11-3 and TRBJ2-1, with D possibly matching TRBD1 (6 bases). The CDR3 bases are TGTGCCAGCAGCGCGGACAGCCATGAGCAGTTCTTC. This translates into CASSADSHEQFF.